Sequencing of this T cell receptor (beta chain) was carried out in a study of T cells in Graves' hyperthyroidism and ophthalmopathy. V dropped 2 bases and J dropped 8 bases, with 12 bases sitting between them. The CDR3 runs 13 residues. Amplification of TCR beta CDR3 regions was performed using RNA transcripts as template. Initially, a first-round RT-PCR of the TCR CDR3 employed the HTBI primer set. TCRdb independently ran MiXCR on the multiplex PCR reads; one entry per CDR3 protein. The profile shows around 540,000 distinct CDR3 sequences, 46% of them singletons. Concerning this clonotype itself: The conserved phenylalanine or tryptophan normally closing the CDR3 is absent here, so this likely arose from a read error.

It was considered stable Graves' hyperthyroidism when ophthalmopathy did not progress within 18 months. The sample taken for sequencing was peripheral blood or thyroid tissue (not recorded which). The origin of this receptor is a woman between 18 and 30 years old with Graves' hyperthyroidism. The rearrangement joins TRBV12-3 or TRBV12-4 to TRBJ1-1, with D uncertain. As DNA, the CDR3 is TGTGCCAGCAGTTTATTCGTGGAGGCGGAAGCTTTCCTT. It codes for CASSLFVEAEAFL.